The present T cell receptor (beta chain) was sequenced within a study of T cell repertoires in cytomegalovirus infection. Many counts were recorded for this clonotype. The germline V gene has CDR1 SGHTA and CDR2 FQGNSA. With 5 bases removed from V and 4 bases from J, the gap between germline ends came to 15 bases. The CDR3 is 15 amino acids. Using its own MiXCR run on the reads, TCRdb lists one record per CDR3 protein. Seen here are around 550,000 distinct CDR3 sequences, more than 25% observed once, and the top ten hold less than 15%. The V call is TRBV7-2, the J call TRBJ1-3; D not certain. The TCR sequence derives from a human donor in good health (CMV status not recorded). Some clones in this sample may be carry-over from other donors' samples. Sample: PBMCs. CDR3 sequence (DNA): TGTGCCAGCAGCCTGTCAAGGGCGCTCGGAAACACCATATATTTT. Its translation: CASSLSRALGNTIYF. Full variable domain (outside the CDR3, taken from reference TRBV7-2 and TRBJ1-3): GAGVSQSPSNKVTEKGKDVELRCDPISGHTALYWYRQSLGQGLEFLIYFQGNSAPDKSGLPSDRFSAERTGGSVSTLTIQRTQQEDSAVYLCASSLSRALGNTIYFGEGSWLTVV.